The source of this TCR beta chain is a study of response to subunit inactivated influenza vaccine. Study-level points and caveats: Researchers suggested that each seasonal influenza vaccination recruits few new T cells.

With respect to this clonotype: What it binds is not known.

From the RT-PCR reads, TCRdb called clonotypes with MiXCR, one entry per CDR3 protein. This sample carries about 800,000 distinct CDR3 sequences, approximately 21% of them seen once, and the ten largest clones take about a tenth. The CDR3 is 15 amino acids. Trimming took 0 bases from V and 1 from J, leaving 10 bases between them. Germline CDR1 is SGHRS and CDR2 is YFSETQ. The chain employs TRBV5-1 and TRBJ1-1; D gene ambiguous. The sequence was obtained from a man between 45 and 60 years old who received an inactivated influenza vaccine. The sequencing here drew on PBMCs from blood, taken 4 to 6 days after vaccination. CDR3 region: CASSLEAAANTEAFF. The CDR3 coding sequence is TGCGCCAGCAGCTTGGAGGCTGCGGCGAACACTGAAGCTTTCTTT.